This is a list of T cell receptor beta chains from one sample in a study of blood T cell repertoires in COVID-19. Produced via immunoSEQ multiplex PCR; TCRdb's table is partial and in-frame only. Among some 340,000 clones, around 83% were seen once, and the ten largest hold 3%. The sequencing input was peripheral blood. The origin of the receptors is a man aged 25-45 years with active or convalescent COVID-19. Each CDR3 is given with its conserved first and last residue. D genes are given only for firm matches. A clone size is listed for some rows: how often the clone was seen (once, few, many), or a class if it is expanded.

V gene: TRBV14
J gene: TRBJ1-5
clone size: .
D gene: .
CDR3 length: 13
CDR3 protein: CASSQDRGQPQHF
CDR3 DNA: TGTGCCAGCAGCCAAGATCGGGGGCAGCCCCAGCATTTT

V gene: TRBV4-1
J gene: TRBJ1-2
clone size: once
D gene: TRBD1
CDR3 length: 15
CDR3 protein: CASSQATGATYGYTF
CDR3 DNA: TGCGCCAGCAGCCAAGCGACAGGGGCAACCTATGGCTACACCTTC

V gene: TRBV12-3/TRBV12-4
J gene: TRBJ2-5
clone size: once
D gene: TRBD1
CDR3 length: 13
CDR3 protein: CASSRGQQETQYF
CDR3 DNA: TGTGCCAGCAGCCGGGGACAGCAAGAGACCCAGTACTTC

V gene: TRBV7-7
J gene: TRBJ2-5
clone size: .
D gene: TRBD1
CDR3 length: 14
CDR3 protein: CASSSYRGQETQYF
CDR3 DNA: TGTGCCAGCAGCTCATACAGGGGCCAAGAGACCCAGTACTTC

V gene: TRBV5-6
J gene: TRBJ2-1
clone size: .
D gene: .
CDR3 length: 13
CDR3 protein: CASSFRVQDEQFF
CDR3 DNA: TGTGCCAGCAGCTTCAGGGTACAGGATGAGCAGTTCTTC

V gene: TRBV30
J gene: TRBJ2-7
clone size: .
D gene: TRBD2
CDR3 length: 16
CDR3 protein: CAWNRPGTSGAYEQYF
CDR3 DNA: TGTGCCTGGAACCGACCCGGGACTAGCGGAGCCTACGAGCAGTACTTC

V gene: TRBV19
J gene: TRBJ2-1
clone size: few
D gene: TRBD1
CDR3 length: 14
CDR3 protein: CASSSQGDYNEQFF
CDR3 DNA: TGTGCCAGTAGTAGCCAGGGGGACTACAATGAGCAGTTCTTC

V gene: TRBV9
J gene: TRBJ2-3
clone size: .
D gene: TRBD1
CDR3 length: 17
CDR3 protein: CASRRTGGATQGDTQYF
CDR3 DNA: TGTGCCAGCAGGCGGACAGGGGGCGCGACTCAGGGGGATACGCAGTATTTT

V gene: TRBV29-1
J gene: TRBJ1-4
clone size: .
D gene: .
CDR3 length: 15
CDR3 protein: CSAGEEGLWDEKLFF
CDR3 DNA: TGCAGCGCGGGGGAGGAGGGGTTGTGGGATGAAAAACTGTTTTTT

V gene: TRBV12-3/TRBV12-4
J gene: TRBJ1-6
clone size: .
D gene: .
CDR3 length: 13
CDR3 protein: CASSLGGTSPLHF
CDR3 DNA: TGTGCCAGCAGTTTAGGCGGGACTTCACCCCTCCACTTT

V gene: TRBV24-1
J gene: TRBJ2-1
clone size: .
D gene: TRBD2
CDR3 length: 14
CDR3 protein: CATSEAGVRDEQFF
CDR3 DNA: TGTGCCACCAGTGAAGCGGGGGTTAGGGATGAGCAGTTCTTC

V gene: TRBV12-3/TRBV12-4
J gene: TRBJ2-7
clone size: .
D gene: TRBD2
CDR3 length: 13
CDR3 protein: CASSPGASGRQYF
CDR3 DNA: TGTGCCAGCAGTCCGGGGGCTAGCGGGAGGCAGTACTTC

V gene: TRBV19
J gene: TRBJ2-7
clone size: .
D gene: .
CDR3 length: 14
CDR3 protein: CASSIDPSGYEQYF
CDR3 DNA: TGTGCCAGTAGTATAGATCCGTCGGGCTACGAGCAGTACTTC

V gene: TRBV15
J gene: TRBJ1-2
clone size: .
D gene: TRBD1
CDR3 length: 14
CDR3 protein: CATVPGQGAHGYTF
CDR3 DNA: TGTGCCACCGTCCCGGGACAGGGGGCCCATGGCTACACCTTC

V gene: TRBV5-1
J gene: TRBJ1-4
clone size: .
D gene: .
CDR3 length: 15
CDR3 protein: CASSLNSATNEKLFF
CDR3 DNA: TGCGCCAGCAGCTTGAACAGTGCAACTAATGAAAAACTGTTTTTT

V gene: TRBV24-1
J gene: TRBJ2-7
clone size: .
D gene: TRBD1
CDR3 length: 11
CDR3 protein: CATRTGFEQYF
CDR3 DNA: TGTGCCACCAGGACAGGGTTCGAGCAGTACTTC

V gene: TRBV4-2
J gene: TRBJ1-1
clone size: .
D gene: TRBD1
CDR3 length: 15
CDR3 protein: CASSQEDRVETEAFF
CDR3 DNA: TGTGCCAGCAGCCAAGAAGACAGGGTGGAGACTGAAGCTTTCTTT